The entry below describes one T cell receptor beta chain. This sample is drawn from a study of CD8 T cells in Susac syndrome. Random hexamers were used to reverse transcribe roughly 0.5 to 1 ug of RNA. Each CDR3 protein gets one entry after TCRdb re-called the immunoSEQ multiplex PCR reads with MiXCR. There are some 96,000 distinct CDR3 sequences in the sample; about 93% occur only once, and about 0.28% lies in the top ten. This CDR3 spans 15 amino acids. V dropped 4 bases and J dropped 4; count of bases not matched to a gene: 3. The germline V gene encodes CDR1 MGHRA and CDR2 YSYEKL. Sequencing was carried out using CD4+ T cells from PBMCs. The chain joins TRBV4-1 to TRBJ2-2, with 10 bases matching TRBD2. The source is a human donor with Susac syndrome. The CDR3 is CASSRAGGLTGELFF. The DNA for the CDR3 is TGCGCCAGCAGCCGAGCGGGGGGGCTCACCGGGGAGCTGTTTTTT.